The 12 T cell receptor beta chains presented below share a single source sample, sequenced in a study of OX40 agonist ivuxolimab in advanced cancers. TCRdb's table, derived via immunoSEQ multiplex PCR, lists solely in-frame clones and lacks some. The sample has fewer than 90,000 clones, roughly 86% seen once. The sample here was CD4+ or CD8+ T cells sorted from blood, taken in a trial of the OX40 agonist ivuxolimab. These receptors were collected from an adult with an advanced solid tumor such as melanoma, head and neck, liver or kidney cancer.

This chain joins TRBV9 and TRBJ2-4, with TRBD2 matching 8 bases. Germline CDR1 is SGDLS and CDR2 is YYNGEE. The CDR3 runs to 13 residues. Losses at the gene ends were 0 bases for V and 7 bases for J; bases not matched to a gene: 0. The CDR3 sequence: CASSVGTSNIQYF. DNA for the CDR3: TGTGCCAGCAGCGTAGGGACTAGCAACATTCAGTACTTC.

This chain uses TRBV7-2 with TRBJ2-2; 11 bases are a match to TRBD2. CDR1 is SGHTA and CDR2 is FQGNSA in the germline V gene. Trimming removed 5 bases from V and 7 bases from J; junction bases left unmatched: 3. This CDR3 has 14 residues. CDR3 residues: CASSLGLAVGELFF. The DNA for the CDR3 is TGTGCCAGCAGCCTGGGACTAGCGGTCGGGGAGCTGTTTTTT.

The V and J genes are TRBV28 and TRBJ1-3, with a weak D call TRBD1 (5 bases). Trimming stripped 4 bases from V and 2 bases from J, with 6 bases between. Germline loops: CDR1 MDHEN, CDR2 SYDVKM. CDR3 length: 13 residues. CDR3 residues: CASSWGTGNTIYF. In nucleotides, the CDR3 is TGTGCCAGCAGTTGGGGGACTGGAAACACCATATATTTT.

A single count supports this clone. CDR3 region: CASSFDRAGNTIYF. The CDR3 DNA follows: TGTGCCAGCAGCTTCGACAGGGCTGGAAACACCATATATTTT. V gene TRBV7-2 combines with J gene TRBJ1-3, with TRBD1 matching over 7 bases. CDR1 and CDR2 (germline): SGHTA, FQGNSA. The CDR3 loop spans 14 amino acids. The V gene end was trimmed by 3 bases and the J gene end by 2 bases; junction bases not matched to a gene: 1.

V and J are TRBV28 and TRBJ1-5; D uncertain. Germline loops: CDR1 MDHEN, CDR2 SYDVKM. V lost 1 base and J 4 bases, leaving 11 bases between the germline ends. The CDR3 is made up of 15 amino acids. This chain's CDR3 is CASSLSAGWNQPQHF. DNA for the CDR3: TGTGCCAGCAGTTTATCAGCAGGATGGAATCAGCCCCAGCATTTT.

The chain has TRBV5-4 and TRBJ2-2, with 9 bases lining up with TRBD2. CDR1 is SGHNT, CDR2 YYREEE, per germline (reference sequence). This CDR3 comprises 16 residues. V was clipped by 1 base and J by 7 bases; unmatched bases: 8. CDR3 nucleotides: TGTGCCAGCAGCTTGCGCGGGAGGGCCGGGGTCGGGGAGCTGTTTTTT. Protein product: CASSLRGRAGVGELFF.

The V call is TRBV5-1, the J call TRBJ1-1; D possibly corresponds to TRBD1 (6 bases). The CDR3 is 17 residues long. Trimming cost V 0 bases and J 6 bases, with 21 bases left between them. Germline CDR1 SGHRS, CDR2 YFSETQ. In DNA, the CDR3 is TGCGCCAGCAGCTTGGACAAGATTGTGACAGGTGCGGCTGAAGCTTTCTTT. As protein: CASSLDKIVTGAAEAFF.

The V call is TRBV4-3, the J call TRBJ1-2; D gene uncertain. This CDR3 region has 15 residues. CDR1 LGHNA and CDR2 YSLEER come from the germline V gene. Trimming removed 0 bases from V and 5 bases from J, with 13 bases in between. The CDR3 sequence is CASSQDWSAPYGYTF. In nucleotides, the CDR3 is TGCGCCAGCAGCCAAGATTGGTCTGCCCCTTATGGCTACACCTTC.

This chain connects TRBV5-4 to TRBJ1-1; D is possibly TRBD1 (6 bases). Trimming pared 2 bases from V and 4 bases from J, leaving 12 bases between. The germline V gene encodes CDR1 SGHNT and CDR2 YYREEE (reference sequence). CDR3 size: 14 residues. The CDR3 region has the DNA TGTGCCAGCAGCTTACAGGGAGGAAGCACTGAAGCTTTCTTT. Encoded protein: CASSLQGGSTEAFF. Filled out from reference TRBV5-4 and TRBJ1-1, the complete variable domain reads ETGVTQSPTHLIKTRGQQVTLRCSSQSGHNTVSWYQQALGQGPQFIFQYYREEENGRGNFPPRFSGLQFPNYSSELNVNALELDDSALYLCASSLQGGSTEAFFGQGTRLTVV.

The chain is built from TRBV14 and TRBJ1-2; no clear D. V gave up 4 bases and J gave up 0 bases, with 12 bases separating them. Germline CDR1 reads SGHDN; CDR2 reads FVKESK. The CDR3 contains 15 residues. CDR3 residues: CASSPPGPPNYGYTF. The CDR3 bases are TGTGCCAGCAGCCCCCCCGGGCCTCCTAACTATGGCTACACCTTC. The full variable domain, with the rest looked up from reference TRBV14 and TRBJ1-2, is EAGVTQFPSHSVIEKGQTVTLRCDPISGHDNLYWYRRVMGKEIKFLLHFVKESKQDESGMPNNRFLAERTGGTYSTLKVQPAELEDSGVYFCASSPPGPPNYGYTFGSGTRLTVV.

Concerning this clone itself: The same CDR3 also results from other DNA sequences found in this sample. The chain combines TRBV9 with TRBJ1-1; no clear D gene. CDR1 SGDLS and CDR2 YYNGEE come from the germline V gene. The CDR3 totals 14 residues. V was trimmed by 0 bases and J by 1 base, leaving 7 bases between them. The CDR3 nucleotides are TGTGCCAGCAGCGTAGCTTCCAGGAACACTGAAGCTTTCTTT. Amino acids: CASSVASRNTEAFF.

The chain carries TRBV30 and TRBJ2-3; D uncertain. This CDR3 region has 13 residues. Germline loops: CDR1 GTSNPN, CDR2 SVGIG (reference sequence). The ends were cut back, 2 bases at V and 2 bases at J, with 8 bases in the middle. DNA for the CDR3: TGTGCCTGGAGTCCCCCCGACACAGATACGCAGTATTTT. This codes for CAWSPPDTDTQYF.